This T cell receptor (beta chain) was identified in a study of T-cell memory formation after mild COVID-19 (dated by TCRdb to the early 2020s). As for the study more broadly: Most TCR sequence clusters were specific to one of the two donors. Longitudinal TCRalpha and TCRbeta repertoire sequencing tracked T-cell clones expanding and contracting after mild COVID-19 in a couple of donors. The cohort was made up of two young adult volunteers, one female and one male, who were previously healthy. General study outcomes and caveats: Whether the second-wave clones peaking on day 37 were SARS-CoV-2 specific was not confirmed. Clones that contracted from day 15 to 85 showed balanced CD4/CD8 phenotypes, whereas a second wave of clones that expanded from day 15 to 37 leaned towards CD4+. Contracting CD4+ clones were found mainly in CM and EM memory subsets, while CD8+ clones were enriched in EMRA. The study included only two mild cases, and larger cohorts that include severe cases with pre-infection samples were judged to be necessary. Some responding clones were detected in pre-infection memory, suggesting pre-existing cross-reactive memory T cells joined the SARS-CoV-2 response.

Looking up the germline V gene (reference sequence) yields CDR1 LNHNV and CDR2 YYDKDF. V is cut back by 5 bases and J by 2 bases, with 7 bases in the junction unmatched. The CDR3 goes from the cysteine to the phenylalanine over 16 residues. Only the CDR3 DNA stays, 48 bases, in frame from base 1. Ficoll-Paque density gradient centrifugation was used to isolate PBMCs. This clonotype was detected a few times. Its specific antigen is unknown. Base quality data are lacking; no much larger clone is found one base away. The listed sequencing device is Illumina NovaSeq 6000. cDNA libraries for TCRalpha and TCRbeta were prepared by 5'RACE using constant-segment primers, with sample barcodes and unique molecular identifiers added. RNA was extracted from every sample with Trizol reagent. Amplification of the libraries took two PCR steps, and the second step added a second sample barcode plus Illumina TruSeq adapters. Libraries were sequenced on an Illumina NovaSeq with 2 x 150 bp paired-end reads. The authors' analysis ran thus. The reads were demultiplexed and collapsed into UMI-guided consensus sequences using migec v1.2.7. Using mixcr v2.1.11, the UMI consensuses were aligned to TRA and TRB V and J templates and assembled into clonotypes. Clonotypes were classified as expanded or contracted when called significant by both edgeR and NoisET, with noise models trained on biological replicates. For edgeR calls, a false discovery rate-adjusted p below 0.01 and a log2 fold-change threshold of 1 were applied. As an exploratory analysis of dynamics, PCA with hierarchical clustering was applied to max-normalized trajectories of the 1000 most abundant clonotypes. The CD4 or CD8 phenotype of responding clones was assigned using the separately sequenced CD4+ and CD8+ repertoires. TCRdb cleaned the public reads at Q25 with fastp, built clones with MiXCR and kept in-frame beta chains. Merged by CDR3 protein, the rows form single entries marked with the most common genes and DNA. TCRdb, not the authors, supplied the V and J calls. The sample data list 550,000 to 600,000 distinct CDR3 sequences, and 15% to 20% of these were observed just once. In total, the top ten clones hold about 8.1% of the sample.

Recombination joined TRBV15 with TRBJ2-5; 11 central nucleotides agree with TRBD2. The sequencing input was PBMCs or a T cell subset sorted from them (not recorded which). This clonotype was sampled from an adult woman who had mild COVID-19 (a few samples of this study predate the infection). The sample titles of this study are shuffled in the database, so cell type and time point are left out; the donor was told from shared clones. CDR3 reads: CATSRASGRKQETQYF. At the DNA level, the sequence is TGTGCCACCAGCCGGGCTAGCGGGAGGAAACAAGAGACCCAGTACTTC.